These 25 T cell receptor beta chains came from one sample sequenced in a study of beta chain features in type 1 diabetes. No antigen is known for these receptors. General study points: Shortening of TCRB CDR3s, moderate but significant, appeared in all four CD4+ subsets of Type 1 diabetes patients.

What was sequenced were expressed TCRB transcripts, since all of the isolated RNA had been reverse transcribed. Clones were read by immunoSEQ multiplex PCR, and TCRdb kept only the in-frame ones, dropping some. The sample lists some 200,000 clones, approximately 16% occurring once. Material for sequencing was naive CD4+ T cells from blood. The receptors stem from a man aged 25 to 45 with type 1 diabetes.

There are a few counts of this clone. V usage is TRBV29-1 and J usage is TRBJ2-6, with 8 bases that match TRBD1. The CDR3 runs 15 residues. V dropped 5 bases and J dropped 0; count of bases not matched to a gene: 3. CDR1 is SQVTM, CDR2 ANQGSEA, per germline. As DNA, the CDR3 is TGCAGCGTTCTGACAGGGGTCTCTGGGGCCAACGTCCTGACTTTC. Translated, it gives CSVLTGVSGANVLTF. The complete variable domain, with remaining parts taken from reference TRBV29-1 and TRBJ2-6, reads SAVISQKPSRDICQRGTSLTIQCQVDSQVTMMFWYRQQPGQSLTLIATANQGSEATYESGFVIDKFPISRPNLTFSTLTVSNMSPEDSSIYLCSVLTGVSGANVLTFGAGSRLTVL.

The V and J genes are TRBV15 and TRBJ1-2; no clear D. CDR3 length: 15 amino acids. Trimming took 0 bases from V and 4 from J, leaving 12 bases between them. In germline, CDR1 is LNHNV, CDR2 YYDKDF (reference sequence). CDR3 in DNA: TGTGCCACCAGCAGAGATAACGCGCCTTTCTATGGCTACACCTTC. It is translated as CATSRDNAPFYGYTF.

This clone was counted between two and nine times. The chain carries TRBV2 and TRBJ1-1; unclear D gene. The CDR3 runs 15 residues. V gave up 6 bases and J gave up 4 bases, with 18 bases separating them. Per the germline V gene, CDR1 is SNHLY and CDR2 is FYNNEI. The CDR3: CASRPNPGLGTEAFF. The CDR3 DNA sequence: TGTGCCAGCAGGCCCAACCCGGGTTTGGGCACTGAAGCTTTCTTT.

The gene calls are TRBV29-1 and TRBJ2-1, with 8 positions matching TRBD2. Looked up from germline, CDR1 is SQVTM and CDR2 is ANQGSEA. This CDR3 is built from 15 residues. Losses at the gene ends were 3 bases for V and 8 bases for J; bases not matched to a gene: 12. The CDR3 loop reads CSVEKPSGSSDEQFF. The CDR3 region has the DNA TGCAGCGTTGAGAAGCCCAGCGGGAGTAGCGATGAGCAGTTCTTC.

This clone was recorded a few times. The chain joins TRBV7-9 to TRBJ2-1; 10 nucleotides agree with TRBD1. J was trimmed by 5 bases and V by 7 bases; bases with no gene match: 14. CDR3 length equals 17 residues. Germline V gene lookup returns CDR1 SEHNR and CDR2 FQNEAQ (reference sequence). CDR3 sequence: CASILSQTGTGDNEQFF. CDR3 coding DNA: TGTGCCAGCATCCTTAGCCAAACCGGGACAGGGGACAATGAGCAGTTCTTC.

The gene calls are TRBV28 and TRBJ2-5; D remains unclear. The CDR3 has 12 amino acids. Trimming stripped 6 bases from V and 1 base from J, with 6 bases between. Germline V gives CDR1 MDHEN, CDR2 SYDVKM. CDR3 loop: CASRRIQETQYF. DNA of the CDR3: TGTGCCAGCAGACGGATCCAAGAGACCCAGTACTTC. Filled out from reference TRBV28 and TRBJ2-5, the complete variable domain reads DVKVTQSSRYLVKRTGEKVFLECVQDMDHENMFWYRQDPGLGLRLIYFSYDVKMKEKGDIPEGYSVSREKKERFSLILESASTNQTSMYLCASRRIQETQYFGPGTRLLVL.

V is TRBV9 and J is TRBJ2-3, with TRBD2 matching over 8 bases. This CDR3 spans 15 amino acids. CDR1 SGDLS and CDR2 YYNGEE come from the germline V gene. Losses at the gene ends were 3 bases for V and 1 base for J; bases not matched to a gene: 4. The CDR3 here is CASSAQTSGTDTQYF. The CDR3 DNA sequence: TGTGCCAGCAGCGCACAGACTAGCGGCACAGATACGCAGTATTTT.

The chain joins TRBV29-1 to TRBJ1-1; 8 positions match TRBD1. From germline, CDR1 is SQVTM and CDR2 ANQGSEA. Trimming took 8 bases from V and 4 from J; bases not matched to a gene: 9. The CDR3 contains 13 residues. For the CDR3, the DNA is TGCAGCTTTACCGGGACAGGCCTCACTGAAGCTTTCTTT. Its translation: CSFTGTGLTEAFF.

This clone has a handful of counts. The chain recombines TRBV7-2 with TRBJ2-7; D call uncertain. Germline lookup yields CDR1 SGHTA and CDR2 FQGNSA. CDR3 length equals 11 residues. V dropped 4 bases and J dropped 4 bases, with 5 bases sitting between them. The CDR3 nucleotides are TGTGCCAGCAGCTCCCGTTACGAGCAGTACTTC. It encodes CASSSRYEQYF.

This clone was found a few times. CDR3 residues: CSVELQGNEKLFF. CDR3 DNA sequence: TGCAGCGTTGAGCTACAGGGGAACGAAAAACTGTTTTTT. The chain employs TRBV29-1 and TRBJ1-4; 7 nucleotides align to TRBD1. Germline loops: CDR1 SQVTM, CDR2 ANQGSEA. This CDR3 comprises 13 residues. V shed 3 bases, J shed 8 bases, and the junction held 6 bases outside the gene matches.

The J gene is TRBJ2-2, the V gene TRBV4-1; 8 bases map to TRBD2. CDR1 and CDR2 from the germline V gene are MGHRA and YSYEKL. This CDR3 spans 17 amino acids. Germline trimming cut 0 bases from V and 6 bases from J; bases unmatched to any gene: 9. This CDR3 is CASSQERSGSVPGELFF. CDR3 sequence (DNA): TGCGCCAGCAGCCAAGAACGCAGCGGGAGTGTCCCCGGGGAGCTGTTTTTT.

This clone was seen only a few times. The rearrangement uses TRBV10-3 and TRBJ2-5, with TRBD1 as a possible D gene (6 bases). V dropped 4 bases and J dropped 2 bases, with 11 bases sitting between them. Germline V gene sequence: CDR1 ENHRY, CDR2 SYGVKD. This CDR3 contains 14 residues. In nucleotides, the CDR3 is TGTGCCATCAGTGGAGCAGGGGTACAAGAGACCCAGTACTTC. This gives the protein CAISGAGVQETQYF.

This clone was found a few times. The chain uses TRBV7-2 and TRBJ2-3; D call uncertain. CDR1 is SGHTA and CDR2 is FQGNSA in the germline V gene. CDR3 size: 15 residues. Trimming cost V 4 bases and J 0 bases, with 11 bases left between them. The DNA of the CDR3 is TGTGCCAGCAGCTCTATCCCCGCTAGCACAGATACGCAGTATTTT. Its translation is CASSSIPASTDTQYF.

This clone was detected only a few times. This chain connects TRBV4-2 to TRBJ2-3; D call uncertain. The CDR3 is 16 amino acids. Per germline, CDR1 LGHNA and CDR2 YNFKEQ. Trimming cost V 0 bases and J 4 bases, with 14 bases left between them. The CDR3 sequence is CASSQDQAILPDTQYF. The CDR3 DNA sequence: TGTGCCAGCAGCCAAGATCAGGCTATCCTCCCAGATACGCAGTATTTT.

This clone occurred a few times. The CDR3 DNA reads TGTGCCAGCAGCTTAGCGCATGGAGGGTTGGCCAAAAACATTCAGTACTTC. Its protein product is CASSLAHGGLAKNIQYF. The chain joins TRBV7-2 to TRBJ2-4; tentatively, D is TRBD2 (6 bases). The germline V gene has CDR1 SGHTA and CDR2 FQGNSA. The ends were cut back, 0 bases at V and 1 base at J, with 13 bases in the middle. This CDR3 is 17 amino acids long.

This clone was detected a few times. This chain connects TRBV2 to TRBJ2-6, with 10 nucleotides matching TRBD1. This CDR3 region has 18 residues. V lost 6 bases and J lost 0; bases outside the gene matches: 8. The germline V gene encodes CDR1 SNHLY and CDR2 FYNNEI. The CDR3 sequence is CASRAGTGVNSGANVLTF. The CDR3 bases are TGTGCCAGCAGAGCGGGGACAGGGGTAAACTCTGGGGCCAACGTCCTGACTTTC.

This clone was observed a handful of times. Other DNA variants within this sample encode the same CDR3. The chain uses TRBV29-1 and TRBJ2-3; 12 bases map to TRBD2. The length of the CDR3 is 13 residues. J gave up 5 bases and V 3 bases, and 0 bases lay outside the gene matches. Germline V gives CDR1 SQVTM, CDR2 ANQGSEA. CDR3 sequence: CSVEGLAGDTQYF. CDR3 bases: TGCAGCGTTGAGGGACTAGCGGGAGATACGCAGTATTTT.

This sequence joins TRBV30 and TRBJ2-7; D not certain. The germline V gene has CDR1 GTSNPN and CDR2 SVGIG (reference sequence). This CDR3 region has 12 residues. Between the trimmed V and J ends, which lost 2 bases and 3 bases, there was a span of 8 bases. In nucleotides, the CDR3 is TGTGCCTGGAGTCCACAGAACTACGAGCAGTACTTC. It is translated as CAWSPQNYEQYF.

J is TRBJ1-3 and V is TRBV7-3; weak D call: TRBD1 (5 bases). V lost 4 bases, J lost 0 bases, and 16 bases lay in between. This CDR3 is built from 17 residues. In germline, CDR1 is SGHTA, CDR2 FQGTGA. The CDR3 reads CASSSQGLPHSGNTIYF. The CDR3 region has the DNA TGTGCCAGCAGCTCTCAGGGTCTTCCCCACTCTGGAAACACCATATATTTT.

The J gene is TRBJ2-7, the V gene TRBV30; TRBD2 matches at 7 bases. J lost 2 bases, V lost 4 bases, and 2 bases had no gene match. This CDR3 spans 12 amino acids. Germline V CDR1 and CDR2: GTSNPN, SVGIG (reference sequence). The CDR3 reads CAWTAGAYEQYF. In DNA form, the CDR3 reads TGTGCCTGGACGGCGGGAGCCTACGAGCAGTACTTC.

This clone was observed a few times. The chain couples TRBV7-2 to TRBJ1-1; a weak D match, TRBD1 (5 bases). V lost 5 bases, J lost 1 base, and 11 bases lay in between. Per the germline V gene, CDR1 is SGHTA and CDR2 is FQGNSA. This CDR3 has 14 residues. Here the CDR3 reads CASSVGRWNTEAFF. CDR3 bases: TGTGCCAGCAGCGTGGGACGGTGGAACACTGAAGCTTTCTTT.

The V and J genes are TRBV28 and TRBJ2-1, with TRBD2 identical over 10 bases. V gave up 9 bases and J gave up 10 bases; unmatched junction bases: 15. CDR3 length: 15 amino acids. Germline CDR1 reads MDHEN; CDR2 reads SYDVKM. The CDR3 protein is CASGYLAGGAREQFF. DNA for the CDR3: TGTGCCAGTGGGTACTTAGCGGGAGGCGCAAGGGAGCAGTTCTTC.

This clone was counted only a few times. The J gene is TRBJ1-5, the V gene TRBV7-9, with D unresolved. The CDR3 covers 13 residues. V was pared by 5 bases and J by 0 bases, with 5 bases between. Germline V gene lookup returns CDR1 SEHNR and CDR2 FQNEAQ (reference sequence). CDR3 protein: CASSRHSNQPQHF. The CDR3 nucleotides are TGTGCCAGCAGCAGGCATAGCAATCAGCCCCAGCATTTT. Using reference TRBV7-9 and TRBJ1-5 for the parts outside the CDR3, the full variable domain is DTGVSQNPRHKITKRGQNVTFRCDPISEHNRLYWYRQTLGQGPEFLTYFQNEAQLEKSRLLSDRFSAERPKGSFSTLEIQRTEQGDSAMYLCASSRHSNQPQHFGDGTRLSIL.

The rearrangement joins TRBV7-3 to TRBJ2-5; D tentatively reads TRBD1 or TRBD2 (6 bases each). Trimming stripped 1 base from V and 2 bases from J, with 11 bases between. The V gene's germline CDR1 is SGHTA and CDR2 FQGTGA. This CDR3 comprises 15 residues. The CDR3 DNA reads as TGTGCCAGCAGCTTAAACCAGGGGACTCAAGAGACCCAGTACTTC. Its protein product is CASSLNQGTQETQYF.

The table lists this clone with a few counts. The CDR3 nucleotides read TGTGCCAGCAGCTCGCGCCTAGCGGGAGAAGATACGCAGTATTTT. It translates to CASSSRLAGEDTQYF. V usage is TRBV9 and J usage is TRBJ2-3; TRBD2 agrees at 10 bases. The germline gives CDR1 SGDLS, CDR2 YYNGEE. This CDR3 spans 15 amino acids. The trim removed 4 bases at V and 5 bases at J, leaving 7 bases unmatched.